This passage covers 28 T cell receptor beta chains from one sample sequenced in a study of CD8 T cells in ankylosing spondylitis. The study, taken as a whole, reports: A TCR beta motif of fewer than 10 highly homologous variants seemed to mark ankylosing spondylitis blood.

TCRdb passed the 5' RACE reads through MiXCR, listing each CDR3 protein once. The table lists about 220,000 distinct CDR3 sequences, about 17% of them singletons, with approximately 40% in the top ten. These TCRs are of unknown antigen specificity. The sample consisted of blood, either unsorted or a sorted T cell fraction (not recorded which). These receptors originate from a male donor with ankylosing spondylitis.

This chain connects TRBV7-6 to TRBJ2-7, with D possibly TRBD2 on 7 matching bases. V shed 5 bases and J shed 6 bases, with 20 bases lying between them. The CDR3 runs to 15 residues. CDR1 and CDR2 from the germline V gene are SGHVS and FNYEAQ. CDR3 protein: CASSPTFGGALEQYF. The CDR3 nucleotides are TGTGCCAGCAGCCCTACATTTGGGGGGGCCCTCGAGCAGTACTTC.

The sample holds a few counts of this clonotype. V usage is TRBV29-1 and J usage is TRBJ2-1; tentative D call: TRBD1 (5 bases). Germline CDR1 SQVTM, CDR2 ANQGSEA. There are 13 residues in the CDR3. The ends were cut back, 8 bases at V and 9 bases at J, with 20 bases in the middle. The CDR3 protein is CSSTPDSTFEQFF. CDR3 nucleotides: TGCAGCTCAACTCCAGACAGCACGTTTGAGCAGTTCTTC.

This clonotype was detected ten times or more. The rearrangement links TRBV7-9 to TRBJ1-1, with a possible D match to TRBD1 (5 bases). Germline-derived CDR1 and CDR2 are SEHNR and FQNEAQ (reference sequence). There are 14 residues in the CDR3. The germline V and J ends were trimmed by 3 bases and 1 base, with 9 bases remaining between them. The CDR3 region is CASSLNGANTEAFF. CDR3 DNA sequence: TGTGCCAGCAGCTTGAACGGGGCGAACACTGAAGCTTTCTTT.

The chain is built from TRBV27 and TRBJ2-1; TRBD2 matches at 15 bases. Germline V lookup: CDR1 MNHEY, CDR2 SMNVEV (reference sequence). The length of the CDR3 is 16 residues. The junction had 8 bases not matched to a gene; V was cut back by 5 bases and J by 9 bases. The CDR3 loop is CASSLGLAGGASEQFF. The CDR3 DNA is TGTGCCAGCAGTCTGGGACTAGCGGGAGGTGCATCTGAGCAGTTCTTC.

CDR3 nucleotide sequence: TGCAGCGTTGGGTGGACTGAAGCTTTCTTT. Translation: CSVGWTEAFF. The chain has TRBV29-1 and TRBJ1-1; D gene ambiguous. From germline, CDR1 is SQVTM and CDR2 ANQGSEA. Trimming stripped 4 bases from V and 5 bases from J, with 5 bases between. This CDR3 has 10 amino acids.

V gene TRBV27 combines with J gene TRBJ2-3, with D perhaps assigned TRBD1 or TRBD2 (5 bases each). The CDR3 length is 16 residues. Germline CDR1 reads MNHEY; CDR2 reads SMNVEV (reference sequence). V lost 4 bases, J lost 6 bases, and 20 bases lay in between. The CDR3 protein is CASSSVPVTGTDTQYF. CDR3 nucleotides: TGTGCCAGCAGTTCAGTACCCGTTACTGGGACGGATACGCAGTATTTT.

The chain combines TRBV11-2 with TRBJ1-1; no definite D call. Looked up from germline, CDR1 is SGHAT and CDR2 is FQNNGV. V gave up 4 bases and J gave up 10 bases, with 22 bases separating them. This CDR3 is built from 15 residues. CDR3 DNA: TGTGCCAGCAGCTCCCTGGGCAGTCCAGATCGGTTAGCTTTCTTT. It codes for CASSSLGSPDRLAFF.

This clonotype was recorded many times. CDR3 sequence reads: CASSVVTSTTDTQYF. The DNA of the CDR3 is TGTGCCAGCAGCGTAGTGACTAGTACAACAGATACGCAGTATTTT. The chain couples TRBV9 to TRBJ2-3; D might be TRBD2 (6 bases). Between the trimmed V and J ends, which lost 0 bases and 3 bases, there was a span of 11 bases. Germline V lookup: CDR1 SGDLS, CDR2 YYNGEE. This CDR3 has 15 amino acids. The full variable domain, rest sourced from reference TRBV9 and TRBJ2-3, is DSGVTQTPKHLITATGQRVTLRCSPRSGDLSVYWYQQSLDQGLQFLIQYYNGEERAKGNILERFSAQQFPDLHSELNLSSLELGDSALYFCASSVVTSTTDTQYFGPGTRLTVL.

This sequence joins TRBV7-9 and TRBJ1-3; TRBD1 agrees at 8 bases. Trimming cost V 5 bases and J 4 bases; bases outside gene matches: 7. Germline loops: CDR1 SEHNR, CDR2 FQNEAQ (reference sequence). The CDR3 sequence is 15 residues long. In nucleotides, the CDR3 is TGTGCCAGCAGCCCGACAGGGGATCCGGGAAACACCATATATTTT. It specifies CASSPTGDPGNTIYF.

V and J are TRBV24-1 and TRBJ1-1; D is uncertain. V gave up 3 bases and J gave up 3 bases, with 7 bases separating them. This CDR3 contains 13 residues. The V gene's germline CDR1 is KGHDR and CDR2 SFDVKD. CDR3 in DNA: TGTGCCACCAGTGATCTCGGACACACTGAAGCTTTCTTT. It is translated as CATSDLGHTEAFF.

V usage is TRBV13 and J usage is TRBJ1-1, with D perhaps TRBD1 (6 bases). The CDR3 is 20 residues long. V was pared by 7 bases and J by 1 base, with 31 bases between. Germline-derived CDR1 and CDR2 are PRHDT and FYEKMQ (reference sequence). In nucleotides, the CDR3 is TGTGCCAGCACCGGGGGATTGACGGGAAACAGGGCCGGAGGGAACACTGAAGCTTTCTTT. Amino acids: CASTGGLTGNRAGGNTEAFF.

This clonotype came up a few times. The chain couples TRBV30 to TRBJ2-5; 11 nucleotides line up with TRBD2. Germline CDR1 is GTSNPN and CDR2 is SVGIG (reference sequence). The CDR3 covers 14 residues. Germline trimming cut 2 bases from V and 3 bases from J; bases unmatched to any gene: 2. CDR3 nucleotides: TGTGCCTGGAGTTTTAGCGGGGGGGAAGAGACCCAGTACTTC. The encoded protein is CAWSFSGGEETQYF.

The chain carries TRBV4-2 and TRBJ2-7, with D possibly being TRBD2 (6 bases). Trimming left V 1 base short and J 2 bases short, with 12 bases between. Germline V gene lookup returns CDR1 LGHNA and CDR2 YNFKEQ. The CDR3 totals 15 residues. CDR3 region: CASSQAAGTAYEQYF. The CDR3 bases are TGTGCCAGCAGCCAAGCTGCGGGGACGGCCTACGAGCAGTACTTC.

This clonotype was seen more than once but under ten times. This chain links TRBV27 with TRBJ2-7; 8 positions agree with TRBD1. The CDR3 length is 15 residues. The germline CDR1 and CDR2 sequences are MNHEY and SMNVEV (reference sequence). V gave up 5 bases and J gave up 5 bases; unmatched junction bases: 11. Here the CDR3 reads CASSPRTGLYHEQYF. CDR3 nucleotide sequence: TGTGCCAGCAGTCCCCGGACAGGGCTTTACCACGAGCAGTACTTC.

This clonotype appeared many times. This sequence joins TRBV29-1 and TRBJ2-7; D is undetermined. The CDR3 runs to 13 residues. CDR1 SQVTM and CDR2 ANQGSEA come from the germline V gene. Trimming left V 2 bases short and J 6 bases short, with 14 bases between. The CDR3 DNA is TGCAGCGTTGAACAGGTGACGCCTGGCGAGCAGTACTTC. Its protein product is CSVEQVTPGEQYF.

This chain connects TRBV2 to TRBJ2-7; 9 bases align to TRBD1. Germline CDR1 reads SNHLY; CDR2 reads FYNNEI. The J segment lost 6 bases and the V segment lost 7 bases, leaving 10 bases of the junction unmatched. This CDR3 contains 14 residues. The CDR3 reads CASTRVGDRVEQYF. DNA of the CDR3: TGTGCCAGCACCCGCGTAGGGGACAGGGTCGAGCAGTACTTC.

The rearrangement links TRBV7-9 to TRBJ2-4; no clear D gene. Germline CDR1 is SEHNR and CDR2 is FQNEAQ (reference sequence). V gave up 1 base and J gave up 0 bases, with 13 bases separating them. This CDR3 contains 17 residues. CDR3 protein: CASSLVIDKLAKNIQYF. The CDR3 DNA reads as TGTGCCAGCAGCTTAGTGATTGACAAACTAGCCAAAAACATTCAGTACTTC.

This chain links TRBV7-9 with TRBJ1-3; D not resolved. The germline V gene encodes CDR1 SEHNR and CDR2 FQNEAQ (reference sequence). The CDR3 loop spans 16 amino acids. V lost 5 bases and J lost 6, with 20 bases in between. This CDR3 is CASSPSIGSPQNTIYF. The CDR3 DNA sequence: TGTGCCAGCAGCCCGAGTATAGGGTCGCCGCAAAACACCATATATTTT.

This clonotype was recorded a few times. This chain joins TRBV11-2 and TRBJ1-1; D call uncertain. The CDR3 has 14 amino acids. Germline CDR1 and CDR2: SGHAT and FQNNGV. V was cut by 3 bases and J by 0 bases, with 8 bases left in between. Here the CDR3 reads CASSFTLMNTEAFF. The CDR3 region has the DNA TGTGCCAGCAGCTTCACTCTCATGAACACTGAAGCTTTCTTT.

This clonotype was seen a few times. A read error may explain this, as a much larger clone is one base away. CDR3 region: CASSFDQETQYF. The CDR3, as DNA: TGCGCCAGCAGCTTCGACCAAGAGACCCAGTACTTC. V gene TRBV5-1 combines with J gene TRBJ2-5, with D unresolved. The CDR3 runs to 12 residues. The V and J ends lost 2 bases and 0 bases respectively, with 2 bases between them. Germline CDR1 is SGHRS and CDR2 is YFSETQ.

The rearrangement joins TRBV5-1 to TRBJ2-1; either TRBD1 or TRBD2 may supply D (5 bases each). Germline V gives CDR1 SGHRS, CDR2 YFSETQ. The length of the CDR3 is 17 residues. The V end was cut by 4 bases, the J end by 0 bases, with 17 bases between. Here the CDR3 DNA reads TGCGCCAGCAGCCCCCGAGGGGCTACTAGCTCCTACAATGAGCAGTTCTTC. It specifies CASSPRGATSSYNEQFF.

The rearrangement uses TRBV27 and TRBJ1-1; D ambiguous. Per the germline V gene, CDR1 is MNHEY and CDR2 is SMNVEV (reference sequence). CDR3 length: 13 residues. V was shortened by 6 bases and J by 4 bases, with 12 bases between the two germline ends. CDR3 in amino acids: CASSLGRITEAFF. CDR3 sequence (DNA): TGTGCCAGCAGCCTGGGCCGAATCACTGAAGCTTTCTTT.

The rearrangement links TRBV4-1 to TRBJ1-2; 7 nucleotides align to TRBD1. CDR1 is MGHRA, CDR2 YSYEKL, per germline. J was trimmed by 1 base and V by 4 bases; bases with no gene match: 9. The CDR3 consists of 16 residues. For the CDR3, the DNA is TGCGCCAGCAGCCTCCGACAGGGAGACTTTAACTATGGCTACACCTTC. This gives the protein CASSLRQGDFNYGYTF.

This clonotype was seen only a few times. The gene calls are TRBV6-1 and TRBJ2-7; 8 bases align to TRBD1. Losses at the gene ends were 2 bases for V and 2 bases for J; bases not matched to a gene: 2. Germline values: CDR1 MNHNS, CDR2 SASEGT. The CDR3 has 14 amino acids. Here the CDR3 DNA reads TGTGCCAGCAGTGAACCAGGGGGCACCTACGAGCAGTACTTC. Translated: CASSEPGGTYEQYF.

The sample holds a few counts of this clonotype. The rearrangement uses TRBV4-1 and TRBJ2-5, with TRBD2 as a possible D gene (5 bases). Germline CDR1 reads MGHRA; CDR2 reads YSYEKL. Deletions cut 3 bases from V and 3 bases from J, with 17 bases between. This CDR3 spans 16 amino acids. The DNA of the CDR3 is TGCGCCAGCAGCCAGGTAGATGGACTTTGGGAAGAGACCCAGTACTTC. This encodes CASSQVDGLWEETQYF.

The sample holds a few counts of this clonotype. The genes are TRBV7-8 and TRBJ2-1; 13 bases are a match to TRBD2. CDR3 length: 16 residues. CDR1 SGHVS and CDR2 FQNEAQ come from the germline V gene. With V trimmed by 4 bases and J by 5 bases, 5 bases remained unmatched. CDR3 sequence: CASSSMGLAGNNEQFF. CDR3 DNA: TGTGCCAGCAGCTCAATGGGACTAGCGGGGAACAATGAGCAGTTCTTC.

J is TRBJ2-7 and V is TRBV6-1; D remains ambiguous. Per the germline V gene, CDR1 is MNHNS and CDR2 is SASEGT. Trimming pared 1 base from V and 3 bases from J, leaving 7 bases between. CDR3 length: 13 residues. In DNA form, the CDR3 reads TGTGCCAGCAGTGAAGGACGGAGCTACGAGCAGTACTTC. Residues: CASSEGRSYEQYF.

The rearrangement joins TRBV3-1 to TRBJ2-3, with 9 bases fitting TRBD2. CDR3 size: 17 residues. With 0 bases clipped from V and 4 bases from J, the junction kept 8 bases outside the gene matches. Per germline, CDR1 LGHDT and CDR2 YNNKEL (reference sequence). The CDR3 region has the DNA TGTGCCAGCAGCCAAGATCGGCTAGCGGGAACGGCAGATACGCAGTATTTT. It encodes CASSQDRLAGTADTQYF.